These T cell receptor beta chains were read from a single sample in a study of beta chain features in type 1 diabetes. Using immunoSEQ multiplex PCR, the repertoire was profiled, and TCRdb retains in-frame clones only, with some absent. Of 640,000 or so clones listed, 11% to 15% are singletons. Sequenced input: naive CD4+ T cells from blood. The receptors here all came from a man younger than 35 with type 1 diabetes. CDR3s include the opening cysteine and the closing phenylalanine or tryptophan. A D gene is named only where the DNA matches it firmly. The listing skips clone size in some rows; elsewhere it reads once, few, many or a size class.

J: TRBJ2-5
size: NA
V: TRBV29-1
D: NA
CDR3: CSVDRGGEAALAGGTQYF
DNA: TGCAGCGTTGATAGGGGGGGCGAGGCGGCTCTAGCCGGCGGGACCCAGTACTTC

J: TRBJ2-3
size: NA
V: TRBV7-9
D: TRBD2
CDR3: CASSLERGPDTQYF
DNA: TGTGCCAGCAGCTTAGAGCGGGGTCCGGATACGCAGTATTTT

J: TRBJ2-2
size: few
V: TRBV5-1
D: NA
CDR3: CASSLDSPGELFF
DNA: TGCGCCAGCAGCTTGGACAGTCCCGGGGAGCTGTTTTTT

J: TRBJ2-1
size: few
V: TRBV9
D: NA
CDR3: CASSVLVTRGDEQFF
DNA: TGTGCCAGCAGCGTATTAGTTACCAGGGGGGATGAGCAGTTCTTC

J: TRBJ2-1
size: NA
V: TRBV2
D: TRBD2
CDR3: CASSASGYYNEQFF
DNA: TGTGCCAGCTCAGCTAGCGGGTACTACAATGAGCAGTTCTTC

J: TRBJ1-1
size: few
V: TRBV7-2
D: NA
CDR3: CASSLRSRNTEAFF
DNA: TGTGCCAGCAGCTTAAGGTCAAGGAACACTGAAGCTTTCTTT

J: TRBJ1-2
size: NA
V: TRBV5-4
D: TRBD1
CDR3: CASSSGGSGYGYTF
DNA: TGTGCCAGCAGCTCAGGGGGCTCTGGCTATGGCTACACCTTC

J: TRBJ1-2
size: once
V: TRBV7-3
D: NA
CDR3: CASSTDGVTGYTF
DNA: TGTGCCAGCAGCACCGACGGGGTTACAGGCTACACCTTC

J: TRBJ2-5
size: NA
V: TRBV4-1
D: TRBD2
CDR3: CASSQDKAGRSETQYF
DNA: TGCGCCAGCAGCCAAGATAAAGCGGGACGTTCGGAGACCCAGTACTTC

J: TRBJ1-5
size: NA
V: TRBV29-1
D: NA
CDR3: CSVADESNQPQHF
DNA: TGCAGCGTTGCCGACGAGAGCAATCAGCCCCAGCATTTT

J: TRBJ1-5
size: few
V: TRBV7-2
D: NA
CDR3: CASSLGRSNQPQHF
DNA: TGTGCCAGCAGCTTGGGACGGAGCAATCAGCCCCAGCATTTT

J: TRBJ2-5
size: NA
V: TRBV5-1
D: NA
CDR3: CASSLAQERETQYF
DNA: TGCGCCAGCAGCTTGGCCCAGGAGAGAGAGACCCAGTACTTC

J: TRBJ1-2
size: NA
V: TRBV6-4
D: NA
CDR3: CASSDSLGTRGYTF
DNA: TGTGCCAGCAGTGACTCATTAGGGACGAGGGGCTACACCTTC

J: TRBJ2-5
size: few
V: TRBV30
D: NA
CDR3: CAWSVGSGRGETQYF
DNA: TGTGCCTGGAGTGTAGGGTCGGGGCGAGGGGAGACCCAGTACTTC

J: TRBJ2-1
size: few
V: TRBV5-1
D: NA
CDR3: CASSLAWAGRNEQFF
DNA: TGCGCCAGCAGCTTGGCCTGGGCAGGGCGAAATGAGCAGTTCTTC

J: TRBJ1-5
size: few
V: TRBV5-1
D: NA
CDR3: CASSIGQNQPQHF
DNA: TGCGCCAGCAGCATCGGACAGAATCAGCCCCAGCATTTT

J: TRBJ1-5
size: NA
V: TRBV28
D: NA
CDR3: CASSPHGTGKPQHF
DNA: TGTGCCAGCAGCCCGCACGGAACAGGAAAGCCCCAGCATTTT

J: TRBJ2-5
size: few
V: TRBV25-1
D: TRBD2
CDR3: CASSAAGGPQETQYF
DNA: TGTGCCAGCAGTGCCGCGGGGGGCCCTCAAGAGACCCAGTACTTC

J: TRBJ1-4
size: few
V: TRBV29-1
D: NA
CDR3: CSVQPGLFNEKLFF
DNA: TGCAGCGTTCAGCCGGGACTGTTTAATGAAAAACTGTTTTTT

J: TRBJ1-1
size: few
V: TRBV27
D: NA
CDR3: CASSLVRMRGTEAFF
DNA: TGTGCCAGCAGTCTAGTCCGGATGCGTGGCACTGAAGCTTTCTTT

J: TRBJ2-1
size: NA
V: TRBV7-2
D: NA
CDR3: CASSNPGTFNNEQFF
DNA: TGTGCCAGCAGTAATCCCGGGACTTTCAACAATGAGCAGTTCTTC

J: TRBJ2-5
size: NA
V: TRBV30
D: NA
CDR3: CAWSVQRGETQYF
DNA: TGTGCCTGGAGTGTACAAAGGGGTGAGACCCAGTACTTC

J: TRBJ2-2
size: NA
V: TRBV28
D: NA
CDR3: CASSITGREFF
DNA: TGTGCCAGCAGTATAACAGGGAGGGAGTTTTTT

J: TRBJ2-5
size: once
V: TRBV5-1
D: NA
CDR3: CASSLQGLQETQYF
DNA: TGCGCCAGCAGCTTACAGGGATTACAAGAGACCCAGTACTTC

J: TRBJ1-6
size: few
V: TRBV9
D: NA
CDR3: CASSVGALSSPLHF
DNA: TGTGCCAGCAGCGTTGGGGCGTTAAGCTCACCCCTCCACTTT

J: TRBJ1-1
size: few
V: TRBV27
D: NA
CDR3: CASLKLRGRGGDNTEAFF
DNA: TGTGCCAGCCTGAAATTAAGGGGTCGGGGGGGCGATAACACTGAAGCTTTCTTT

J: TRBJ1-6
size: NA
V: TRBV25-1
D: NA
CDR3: CASSERRATNSPLHF
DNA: TGTGCCAGCAGTGAACGGAGAGCTACAAATTCACCCCTCCACTTT

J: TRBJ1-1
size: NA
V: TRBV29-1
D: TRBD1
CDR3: CSAGQGALVEAFF
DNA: TGCAGCGCGGGACAGGGGGCGCTGGTTGAAGCTTTCTTT

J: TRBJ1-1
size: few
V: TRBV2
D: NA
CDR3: CASSETGGAEAFF
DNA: TGTGCCAGCAGTGAGACAGGAGGCGCTGAAGCTTTCTTT

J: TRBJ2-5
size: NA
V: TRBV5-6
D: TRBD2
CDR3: CASSLPLAGVQETQYF
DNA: TGTGCCAGCAGCTTGCCATTAGCGGGGGTCCAAGAGACCCAGTACTTC

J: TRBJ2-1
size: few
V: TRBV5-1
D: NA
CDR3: CASSFVGSSYNEQFF
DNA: TGCGCCAGCAGCTTCGTAGGGAGCTCCTACAATGAGCAGTTCTTC

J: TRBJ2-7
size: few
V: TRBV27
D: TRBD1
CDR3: CASRGQGALEQYF
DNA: TGTGCCAGCAGGGGACAGGGGGCTTTGGAGCAGTACTTC

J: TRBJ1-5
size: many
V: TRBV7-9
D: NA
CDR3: CASSSGSQPQHF
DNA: TGTGCCAGCAGCTCAGGGAGTCAGCCCCAGCATTTT

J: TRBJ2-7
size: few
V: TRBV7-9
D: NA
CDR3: CASSPTQGYEQYF
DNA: TGTGCCAGCAGTCCTACCCAGGGCTACGAGCAGTACTTC

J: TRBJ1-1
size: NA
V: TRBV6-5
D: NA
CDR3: CASSYSNGGTEAFF
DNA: TGTGCCAGCAGTTACTCGAACGGGGGGACTGAAGCTTTCTTT

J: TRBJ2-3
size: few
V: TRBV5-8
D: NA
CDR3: CASSATRWLADTQYF
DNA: TGTGCCAGCAGCGCCACTAGATGGTTGGCAGATACGCAGTATTTT

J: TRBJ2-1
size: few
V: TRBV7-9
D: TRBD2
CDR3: CASSFTSGRAVDEQFF
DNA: TGTGCCAGCAGCTTTACTAGCGGGAGGGCCGTCGATGAGCAGTTCTTC

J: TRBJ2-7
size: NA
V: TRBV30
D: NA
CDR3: CAWSAEGAGRLLYEQYF
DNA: TGTGCCTGGAGTGCGGAGGGGGCAGGAAGACTCCTGTACGAGCAGTACTTC

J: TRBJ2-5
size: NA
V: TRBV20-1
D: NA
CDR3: CSAKDWETQYF
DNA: TGCAGTGCTAAGGACTGGGAGACCCAGTACTTC

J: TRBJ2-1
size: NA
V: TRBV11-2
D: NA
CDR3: CASSLSAGSANEQFF
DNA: TGTGCCAGCAGCTTATCCGCAGGGTCTGCCAATGAGCAGTTCTTC